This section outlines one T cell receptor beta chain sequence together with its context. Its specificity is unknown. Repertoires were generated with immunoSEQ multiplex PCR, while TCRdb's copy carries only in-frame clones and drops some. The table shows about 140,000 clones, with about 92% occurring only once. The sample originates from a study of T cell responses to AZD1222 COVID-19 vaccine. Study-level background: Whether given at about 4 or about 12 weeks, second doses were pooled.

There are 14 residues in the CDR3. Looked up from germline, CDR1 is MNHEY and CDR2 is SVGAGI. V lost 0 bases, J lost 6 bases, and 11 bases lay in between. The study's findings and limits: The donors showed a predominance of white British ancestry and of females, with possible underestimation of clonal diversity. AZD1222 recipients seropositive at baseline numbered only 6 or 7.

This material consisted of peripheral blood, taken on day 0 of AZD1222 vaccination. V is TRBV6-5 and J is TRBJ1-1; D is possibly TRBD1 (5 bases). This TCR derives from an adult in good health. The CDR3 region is CASSYSGRAAEAFF. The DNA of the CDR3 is TGTGCCAGCAGTTACTCCGGCAGGGCGGCTGAAGCTTTCTTT.